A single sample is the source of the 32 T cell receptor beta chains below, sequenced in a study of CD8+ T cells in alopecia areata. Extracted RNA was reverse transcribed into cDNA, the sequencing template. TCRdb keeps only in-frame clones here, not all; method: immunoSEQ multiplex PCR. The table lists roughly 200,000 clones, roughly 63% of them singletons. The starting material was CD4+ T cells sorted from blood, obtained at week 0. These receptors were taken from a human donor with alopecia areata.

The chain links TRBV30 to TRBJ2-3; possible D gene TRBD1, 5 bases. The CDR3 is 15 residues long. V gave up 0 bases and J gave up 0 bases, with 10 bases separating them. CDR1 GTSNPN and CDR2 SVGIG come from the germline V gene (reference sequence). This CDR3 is CAWSVSGASTDTQYF. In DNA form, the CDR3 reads TGTGCCTGGAGTGTTTCTGGGGCTAGCACAGATACGCAGTATTTT.

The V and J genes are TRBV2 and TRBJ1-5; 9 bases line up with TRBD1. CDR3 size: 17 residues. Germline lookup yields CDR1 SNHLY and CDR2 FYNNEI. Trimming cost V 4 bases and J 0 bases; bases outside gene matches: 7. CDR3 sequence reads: CASSVDRDRDSNQPQHF. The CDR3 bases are TGTGCCAGCAGTGTAGACCGGGACAGGGATAGCAATCAGCCCCAGCATTTT.

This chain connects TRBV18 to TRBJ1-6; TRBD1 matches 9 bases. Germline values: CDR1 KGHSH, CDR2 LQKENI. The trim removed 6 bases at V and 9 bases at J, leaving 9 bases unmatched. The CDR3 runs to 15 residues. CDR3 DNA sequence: TGTGCCAGCTCCCTTAGGACAGGGGACGCTTCACCCCTCCACTTT. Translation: CASSLRTGDASPLHF.

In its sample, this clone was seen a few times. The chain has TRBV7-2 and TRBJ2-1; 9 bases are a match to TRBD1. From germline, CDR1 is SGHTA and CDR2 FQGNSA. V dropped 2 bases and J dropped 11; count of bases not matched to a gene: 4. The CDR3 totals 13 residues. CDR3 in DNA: TGTGCCAGCAGCTTACACGGACAGGGGAAGCAGTTCTTC. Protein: CASSLHGQGKQFF.

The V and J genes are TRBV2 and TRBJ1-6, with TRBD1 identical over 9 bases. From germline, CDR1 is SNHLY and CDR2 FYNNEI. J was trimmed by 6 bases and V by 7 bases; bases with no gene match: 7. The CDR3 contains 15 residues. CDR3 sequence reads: CASTSTGQGNSPLHF. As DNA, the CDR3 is TGTGCCAGCACCTCCACGGGACAGGGTAATTCACCCCTCCACTTT.

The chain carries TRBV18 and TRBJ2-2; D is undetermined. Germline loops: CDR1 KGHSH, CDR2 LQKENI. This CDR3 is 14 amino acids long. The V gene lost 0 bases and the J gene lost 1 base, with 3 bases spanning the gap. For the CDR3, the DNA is TGTGCCAGCTCACCACCCAAGAACACCGGGGAGCTGTTTTTT. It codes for CASSPPKNTGELFF.

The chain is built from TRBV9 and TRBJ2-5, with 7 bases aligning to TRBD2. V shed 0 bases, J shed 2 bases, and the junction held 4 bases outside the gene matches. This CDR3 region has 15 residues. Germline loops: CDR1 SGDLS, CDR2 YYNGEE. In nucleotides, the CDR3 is TGTGCCAGCAGCGTAGGCGGGGGATTACAAGAGACCCAGTACTTC. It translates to CASSVGGGLQETQYF.

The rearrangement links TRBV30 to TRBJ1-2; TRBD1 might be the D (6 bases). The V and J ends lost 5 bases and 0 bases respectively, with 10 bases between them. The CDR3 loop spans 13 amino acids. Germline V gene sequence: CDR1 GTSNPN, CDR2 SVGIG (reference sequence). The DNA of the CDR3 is TGTGCCTGGGGACAGTTAGCTAACTATGGCTACACCTTC. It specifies CAWGQLANYGYTF.

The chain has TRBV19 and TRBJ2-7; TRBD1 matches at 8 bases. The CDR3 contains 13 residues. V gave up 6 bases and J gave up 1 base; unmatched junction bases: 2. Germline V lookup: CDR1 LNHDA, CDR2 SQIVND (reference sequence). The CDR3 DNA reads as TGTGCCAGTAGAAGGACAGGGTCCTACGAGCAGTACTTC. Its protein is CASRRTGSYEQYF.

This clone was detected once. The CDR3: CASSPGLSSYEQYF. CDR3 DNA sequence: TGTGCCAGCAGCCCGGGACTCAGCTCCTACGAGCAGTACTTC. V and J are TRBV7-6 and TRBJ2-7, with a weak D call TRBD2 (6 bases). This CDR3 is 14 amino acids long. The germline V gene has CDR1 SGHVS and CDR2 FNYEAQ. The V gene lost 5 bases and the J gene lost 0 bases, with 11 bases spanning the gap.

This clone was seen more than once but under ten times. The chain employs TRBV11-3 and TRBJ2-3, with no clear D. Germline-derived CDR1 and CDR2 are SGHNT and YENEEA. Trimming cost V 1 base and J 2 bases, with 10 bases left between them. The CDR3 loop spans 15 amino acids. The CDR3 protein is CASSLALGNTDTQYF. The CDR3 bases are TGTGCCAGCAGCTTAGCCTTGGGGAACACAGATACGCAGTATTTT.

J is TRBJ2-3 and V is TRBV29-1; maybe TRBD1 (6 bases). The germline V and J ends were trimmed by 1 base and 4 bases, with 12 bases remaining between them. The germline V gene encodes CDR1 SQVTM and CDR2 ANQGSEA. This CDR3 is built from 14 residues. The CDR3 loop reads CSVEAGAVADTQYF. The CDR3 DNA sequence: TGCAGCGTTGAAGCAGGGGCGGTTGCAGATACGCAGTATTTT.

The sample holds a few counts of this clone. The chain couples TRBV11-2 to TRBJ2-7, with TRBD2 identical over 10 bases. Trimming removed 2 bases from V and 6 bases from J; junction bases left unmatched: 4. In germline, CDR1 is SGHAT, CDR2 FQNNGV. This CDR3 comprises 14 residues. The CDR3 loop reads CASSLLAGVSEQYF. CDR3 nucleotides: TGTGCCAGCAGCTTACTAGCGGGGGTGTCCGAGCAGTACTTC.

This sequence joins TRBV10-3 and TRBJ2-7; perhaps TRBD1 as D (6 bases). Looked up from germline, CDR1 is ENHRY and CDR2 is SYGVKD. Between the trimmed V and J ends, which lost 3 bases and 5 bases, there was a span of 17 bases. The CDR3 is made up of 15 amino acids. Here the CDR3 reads CAISEMAGVLHEQYF. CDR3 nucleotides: TGTGCCATCAGTGAAATGGCAGGGGTTTTGCACGAGCAGTACTTC.

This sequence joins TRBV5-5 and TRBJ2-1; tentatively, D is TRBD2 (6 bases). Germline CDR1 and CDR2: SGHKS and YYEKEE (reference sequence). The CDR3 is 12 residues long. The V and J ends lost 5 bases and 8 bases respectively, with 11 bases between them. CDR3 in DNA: TGTGCCAGCAGGCTAACGGGGGATGAGCAGTTCTTC. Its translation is CASRLTGDEQFF.

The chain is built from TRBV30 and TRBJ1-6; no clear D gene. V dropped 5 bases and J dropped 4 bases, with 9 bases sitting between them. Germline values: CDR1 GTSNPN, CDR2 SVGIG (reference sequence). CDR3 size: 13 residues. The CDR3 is CAWRPGYNSPLHF. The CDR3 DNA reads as TGTGCCTGGCGTCCGGGTTATAATTCACCCCTCCACTTT.

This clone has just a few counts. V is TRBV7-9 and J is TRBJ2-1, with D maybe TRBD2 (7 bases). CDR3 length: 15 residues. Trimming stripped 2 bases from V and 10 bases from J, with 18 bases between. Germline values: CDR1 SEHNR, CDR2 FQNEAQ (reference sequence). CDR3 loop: CASSLIRRSGGEQFF. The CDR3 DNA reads TGTGCCAGCAGCTTAATCCGTAGGTCGGGGGGCGAGCAGTTCTTC.

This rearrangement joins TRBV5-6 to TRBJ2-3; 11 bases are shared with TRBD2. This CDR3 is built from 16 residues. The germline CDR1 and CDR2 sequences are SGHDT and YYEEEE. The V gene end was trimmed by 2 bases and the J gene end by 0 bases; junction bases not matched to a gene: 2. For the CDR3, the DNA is TGTGCCAGCAGCTTCCGACTAGCGGGGAGCACAGATACGCAGTATTTT. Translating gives CASSFRLAGSTDTQYF.

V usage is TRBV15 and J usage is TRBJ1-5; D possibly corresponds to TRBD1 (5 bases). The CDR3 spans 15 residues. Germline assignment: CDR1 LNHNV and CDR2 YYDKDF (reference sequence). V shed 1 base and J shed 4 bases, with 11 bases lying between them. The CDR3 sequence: CATSRAQGINQPQHF. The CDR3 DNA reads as TGTGCCACCAGCAGAGCTCAGGGTATTAATCAGCCCCAGCATTTT.

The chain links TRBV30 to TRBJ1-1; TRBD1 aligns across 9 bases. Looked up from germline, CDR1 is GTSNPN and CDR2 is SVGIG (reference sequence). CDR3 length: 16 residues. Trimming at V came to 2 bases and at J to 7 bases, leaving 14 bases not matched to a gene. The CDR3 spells CAWSFRDREGRGEAFF. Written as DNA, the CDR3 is TGTGCCTGGAGTTTCCGGGACAGGGAGGGTCGCGGTGAAGCTTTCTTT.

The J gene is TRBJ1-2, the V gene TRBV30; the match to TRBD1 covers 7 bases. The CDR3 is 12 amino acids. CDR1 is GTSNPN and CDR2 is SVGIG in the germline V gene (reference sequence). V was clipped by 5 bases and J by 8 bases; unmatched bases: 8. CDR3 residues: CAWQRQGGGYTF. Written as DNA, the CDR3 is TGTGCCTGGCAACGACAGGGAGGCGGCTACACCTTC.

In DNA form, the CDR3 reads TGTGCCAGCAGCCCCCAGGACGGGGCCTACGAGCAGTACTTC. This sequence encodes CASSPQDGAYEQYF. The chain recombines TRBV9 with TRBJ2-7; D is perhaps TRBD2 (5 bases). This CDR3 comprises 14 residues. Germline V gives CDR1 SGDLS, CDR2 YYNGEE. V lost 4 bases to trimming and J lost 2 bases, with 13 bases between them.

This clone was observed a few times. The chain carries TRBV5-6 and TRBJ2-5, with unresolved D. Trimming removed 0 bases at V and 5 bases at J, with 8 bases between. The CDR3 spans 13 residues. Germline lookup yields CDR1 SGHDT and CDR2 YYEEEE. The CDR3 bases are TGTGCCAGCAGCTTGGGGGTGCGGGAGACCCAGTACTTC. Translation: CASSLGVRETQYF.

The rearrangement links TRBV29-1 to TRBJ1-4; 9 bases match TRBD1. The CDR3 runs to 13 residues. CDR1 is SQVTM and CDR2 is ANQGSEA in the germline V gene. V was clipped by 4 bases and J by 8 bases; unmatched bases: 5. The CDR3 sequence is CSVGTGTGEKLFF. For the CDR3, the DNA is TGCAGCGTTGGTACCGGGACAGGGGAAAAACTGTTTTTT. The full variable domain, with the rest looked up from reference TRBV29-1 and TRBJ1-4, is SAVISQKPSRDICQRGTSLTIQCQVDSQVTMMFWYRQQPGQSLTLIATANQGSEATYESGFVIDKFPISRPNLTFSTLTVSNMSPEDSSIYLCSVGTGTGEKLFFGSGTQLSVL.

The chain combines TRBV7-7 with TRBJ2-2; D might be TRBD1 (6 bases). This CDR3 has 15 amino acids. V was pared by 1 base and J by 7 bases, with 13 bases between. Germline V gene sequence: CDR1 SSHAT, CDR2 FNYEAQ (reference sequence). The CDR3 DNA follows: TGTGCCAGCAGCTTAGGGTCAGGGGCCTTCGGGGAGCTGTTTTTT. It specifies CASSLGSGAFGELFF.

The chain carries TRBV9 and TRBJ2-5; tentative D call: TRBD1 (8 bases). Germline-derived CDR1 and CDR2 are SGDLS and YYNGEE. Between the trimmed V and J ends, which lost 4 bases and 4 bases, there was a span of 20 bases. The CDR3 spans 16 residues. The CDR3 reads CASSTSTGGVRETQYF. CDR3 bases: TGTGCCAGCAGCACTTCCACAGGGGGGGTTAGAGAGACCCAGTACTTC.

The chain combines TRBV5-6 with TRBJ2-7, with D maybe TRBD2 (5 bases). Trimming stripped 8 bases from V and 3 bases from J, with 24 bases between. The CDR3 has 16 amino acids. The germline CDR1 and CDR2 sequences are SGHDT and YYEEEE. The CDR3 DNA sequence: TGTGCCAGTTCCCTCACGGGAACCGGCCGATTCTACGAGCAGTACTTC. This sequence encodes CASSLTGTGRFYEQYF.

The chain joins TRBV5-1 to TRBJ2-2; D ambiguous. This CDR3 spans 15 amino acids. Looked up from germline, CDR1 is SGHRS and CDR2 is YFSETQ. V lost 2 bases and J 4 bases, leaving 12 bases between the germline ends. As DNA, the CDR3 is TGCGCCAGCAGCTTTGCTGGCGATAGCACCGGGGAGCTGTTTTTT. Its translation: CASSFAGDSTGELFF. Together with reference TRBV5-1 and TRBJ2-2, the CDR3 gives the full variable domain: KAGVTQTPRYLIKTRGQQVTLSCSPISGHRSVSWYQQTPGQGLQFLFEYFSETQRNKGNFPGRFSGRQFSNSRSEMNVSTLELGDSALYLCASSFAGDSTGELFFGEGSRLTVL.

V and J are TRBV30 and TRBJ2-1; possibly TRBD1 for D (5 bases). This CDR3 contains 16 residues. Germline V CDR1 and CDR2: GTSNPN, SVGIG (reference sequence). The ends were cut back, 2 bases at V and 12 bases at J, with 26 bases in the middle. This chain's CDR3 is CAWSPSVQGTRGRQFF. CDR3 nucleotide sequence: TGTGCCTGGAGTCCCTCAGTCCAGGGAACAAGGGGTCGGCAGTTCTTC.

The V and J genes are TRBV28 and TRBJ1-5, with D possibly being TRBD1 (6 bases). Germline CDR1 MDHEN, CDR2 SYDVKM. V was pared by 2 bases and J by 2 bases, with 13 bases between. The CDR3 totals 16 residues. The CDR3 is CASSLGGAGGNQPQHF. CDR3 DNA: TGTGCCAGCAGTTTAGGTGGAGCAGGGGGCAATCAGCCCCAGCATTTT.

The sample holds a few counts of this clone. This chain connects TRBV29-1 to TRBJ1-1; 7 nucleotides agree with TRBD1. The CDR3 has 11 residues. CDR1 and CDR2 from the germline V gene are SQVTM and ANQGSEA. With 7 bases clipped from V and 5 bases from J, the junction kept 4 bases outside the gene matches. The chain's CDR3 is CSGIRGTEAFF. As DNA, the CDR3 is TGCAGCGGCATCAGGGGGACTGAAGCTTTCTTT.

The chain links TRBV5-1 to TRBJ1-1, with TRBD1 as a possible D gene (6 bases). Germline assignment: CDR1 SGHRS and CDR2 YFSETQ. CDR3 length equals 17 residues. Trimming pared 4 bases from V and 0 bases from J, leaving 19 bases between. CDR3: CASSLEPQGMVNTEAFF. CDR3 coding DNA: TGCGCCAGCAGCCTAGAACCGCAGGGGATGGTGAACACTGAAGCTTTCTTT.